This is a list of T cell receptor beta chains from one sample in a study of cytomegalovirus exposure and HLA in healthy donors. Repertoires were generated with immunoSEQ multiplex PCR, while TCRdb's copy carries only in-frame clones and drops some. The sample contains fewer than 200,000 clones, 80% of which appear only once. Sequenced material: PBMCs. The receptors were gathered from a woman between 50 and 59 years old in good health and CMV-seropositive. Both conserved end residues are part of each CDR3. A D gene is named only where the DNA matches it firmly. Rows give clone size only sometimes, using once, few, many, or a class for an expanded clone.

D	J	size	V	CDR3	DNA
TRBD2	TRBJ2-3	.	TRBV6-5	CASSYAGGGTDTQYF	TGTGCCAGCAGTTACGCGGGAGGGGGCACAGATACGCAGTATTTT
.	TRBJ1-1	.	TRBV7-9	CASSLPPGNTEAFF	TGTGCCAGCAGCTTACCCCCAGGGAACACTGAAGCTTTCTTT
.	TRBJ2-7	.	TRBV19	CASSTSSGFDYEQYF	TGTGCCAGTAGTACCTCCAGCGGTTTCGACTACGAGCAGTACTTC
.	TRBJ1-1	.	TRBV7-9	CASSPPVFGGLYEAFF	TGTGCCAGCAGTCCCCCTGTCTTCGGGGGGCTGTATGAAGCTTTCTTT
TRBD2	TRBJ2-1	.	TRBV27	CASSLSSRGLAGRVNEQFF	TGTGCCAGCAGTTTATCCTCTCGGGGGCTAGCGGGACGGGTAAATGAGCAGTTCTTC
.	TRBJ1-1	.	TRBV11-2	CASSLVGDTEAFF	TGTGCCAGCAGCTTAGTAGGAGACACTGAAGCTTTCTTT
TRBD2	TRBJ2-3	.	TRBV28	CASSSGRDPTDTQYF	TGTGCCAGCAGTAGCGGGAGAGACCCCACAGATACGCAGTATTTT
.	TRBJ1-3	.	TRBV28	CASSPYKGGGNTIYF	TGTGCCAGCAGTCCGTATAAAGGGGGTGGAAACACCATATATTTT
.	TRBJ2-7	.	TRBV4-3	CASSQGQRSGEQYF	TGCGCCAGCAGCCAAGGACAGCGTTCCGGCGAGCAGTACTTC
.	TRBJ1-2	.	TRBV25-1	CASGGDNWVYGYTF	TGTGCCAGCGGTGGGGACAATTGGGTATATGGCTACACCTTC
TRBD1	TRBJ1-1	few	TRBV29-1	CSVPAGQPNTEAFF	TGCAGCGTTCCCGCGGGACAGCCGAACACTGAAGCTTTCTTT
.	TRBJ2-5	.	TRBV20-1	CSAHRAETQYF	TGCAGTGCTCACAGGGCGGAGACCCAGTACTTC
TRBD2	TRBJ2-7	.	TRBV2	CASSEVTSGGSYEQYF	TGTGCCAGCAGTGAAGTAACTAGCGGGGGCTCCTACGAGCAGTACTTC
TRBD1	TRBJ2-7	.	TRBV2	CASSPRGTGGLWEQYF	TGTGCCAGCAGTCCTCGGGGGACAGGGGGCTTGTGGGAGCAGTACTTC
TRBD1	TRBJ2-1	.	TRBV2	CASSEDRGPEQFF	TGTGCCAGCAGTGAAGACAGGGGGCCCGAGCAGTTCTTC
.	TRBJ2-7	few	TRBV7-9	CASSLASPSYEQYF	TGTGCCAGCAGCTTAGCTAGCCCGTCCTACGAGCAGTACTTC
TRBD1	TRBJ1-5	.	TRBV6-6	CASSYEAGGQPQHF	TGTGCCAGCAGTTACGAGGCAGGGGGCCAGCCCCAGCATTTT
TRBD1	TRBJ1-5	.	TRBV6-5	CASSYGTGSNQPQHF	TGTGCCAGCAGTTACGGGACAGGGAGCAATCAGCCCCAGCATTTT
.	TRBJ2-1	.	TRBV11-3	CASSFRQTPNNEQFF	TGTGCCAGCAGCTTCAGACAGACCCCTAACAATGAGCAGTTCTTC
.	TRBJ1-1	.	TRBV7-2	CASRLSREGTEAFF	TGTGCCAGCAGGTTGTCCAGGGAGGGCACTGAAGCTTTCTTT
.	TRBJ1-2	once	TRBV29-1	CSVNPEDRYYGYTF	TGCAGCGTTAACCCAGAAGACAGGTACTATGGCTACACCTTC
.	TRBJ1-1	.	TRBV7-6	CASSLASQGGTEAFF	TGTGCCAGCAGCTTAGCGTCTCAGGGCGGCACTGAAGCTTTCTTT
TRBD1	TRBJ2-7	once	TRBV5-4	CASSSRDRANEQYF	TGTGCCAGCAGCTCCCGGGACAGGGCGAACGAGCAGTACTTC
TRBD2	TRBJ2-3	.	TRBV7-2	CASSLAQASSGGESGYTDTQYF	TGTGCCAGCAGCTTAGCGCAGGCGAGTAGCGGGGGAGAATCTGGGTACACAGATACGCAGTATTTT
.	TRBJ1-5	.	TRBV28	CASTTANQPQHF	TGTGCCAGCACGACAGCAAATCAGCCCCAGCATTTT
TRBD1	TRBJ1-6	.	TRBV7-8	CASSATGGRSPLHF	TGTGCCAGCAGCGCGACAGGGGGAAGGTCACCCCTCCACTTT